This T cell receptor beta chain is from a study of T-cell memory formation after mild COVID-19. Study background: Largely donor-specific TCR clusters were found. Findings of the study overall: Balance between CD4 and CD8 was seen in clones contracting day 15 to 85, and a CD4+ lean was seen in later expanders. Shrinking CD4+ clones resided mostly in CM and EM, and CD8+ ones in EMRA.

With 5 bases removed from V and 1 base from J, the gap between germline ends came to 11 bases. This CDR3 is 13 amino acids long. Germline V gene sequence: CDR1 DFQATT, CDR2 SNEGSKA (reference sequence). In this sample, this clonotype turned up a few times. Antigen: not known. TCRdb recomputed calls from the 5' RACE reads with MiXCR, one row per CDR3 protein. The sample lists approximately 240,000 distinct CDR3 sequences, roughly 15% occurring once. The TCR comes from a man aged 18 to 30 who had mild COVID-19 (a few samples of this study predate the infection). Cell type and time point are not known. The chain links TRBV20-1 to TRBJ2-5; tentatively, D is TRBD1 or TRBD2 (5 bases each). The sequenced sample consisted of PBMCs or a T cell subset sorted from them (not recorded which). CDR3 DNA: TGCAGTGCTCCTTGGGGGTCCCAAGAGACCCAGTACTTC. Its protein is CSAPWGSQETQYF.